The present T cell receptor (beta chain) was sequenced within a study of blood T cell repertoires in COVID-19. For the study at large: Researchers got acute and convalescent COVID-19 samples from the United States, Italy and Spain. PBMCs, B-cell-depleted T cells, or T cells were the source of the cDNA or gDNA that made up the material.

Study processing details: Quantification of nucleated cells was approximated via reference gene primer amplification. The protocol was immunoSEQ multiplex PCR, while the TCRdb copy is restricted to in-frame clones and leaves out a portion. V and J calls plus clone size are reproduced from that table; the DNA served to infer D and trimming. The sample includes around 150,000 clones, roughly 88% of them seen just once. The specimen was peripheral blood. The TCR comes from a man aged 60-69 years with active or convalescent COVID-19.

CDR3 sequence: CASSLTGTSGRDEQFF. The CDR3 DNA reads TGTGCCAGCAGCTTAACCGGGACTAGCGGGAGAGATGAGCAGTTCTTC. The V gene is TRBV11-1, the J gene TRBJ2-1; 14 bases match TRBD2. The CDR3 totals 16 residues. The ends lost 2 bases at V and 8 bases at J; junction bases unmatched: 5. Per germline, CDR1 SGHAT and CDR2 FQDESV (reference sequence). Looking up the rest from reference TRBV11-1 and TRBJ2-1 gives the full variable domain: EAEVAQSPRYKITEKSQAVAFWCDPISGHATLYWYRQILGQGPELLVQFQDESVVDDSQLPKDRFSAERLKGVDSTLKIQPAELGDSAMYLCASSLTGTSGRDEQFFGPGTRLTVL.